This TCR beta chain was obtained from a study of T cell changes during pregnancy in multiple sclerosis. V was cut by 10 bases and J by 5 bases, with 12 bases left in between. The CDR3 is 12 residues long. Germline V lookup: CDR1 LNHDA, CDR2 SQIVND (reference sequence). TCRdb's table, derived via immunoSEQ multiplex PCR, lists solely in-frame clones and lacks some. The sample contains around 62,000 clones, roughly nine tenths of which appear only once. The input for sequencing was peripheral blood, taken in the first trimester of pregnancy. The sequence came from a female donor with multiple sclerosis, enrolled in a pregnancy study. The gene calls are TRBV19 and TRBJ2-1, with D possibly matching TRBD2 (5 bases). The CDR3 sequence is CATTDFHNEQFF. The CDR3 DNA follows: TGTGCCACCACGGACTTCCACAATGAGCAGTTCTTC.